Detailed here is one TCR beta chain. Its antigen remains unidentified. The data are from a study of cytomegalovirus exposure and HLA in healthy donors. Data came from immunoSEQ multiplex PCR; TCRdb stores just in-frame clones and leaves some out. Seen here are 90,000 to 100,000 clones, about 94% observed once, and the top ten hold approximately 1.1%. Findings and limits, study-wide: Most TCR sequences proved rare, with some public TCRs found in many donors. In vitro checks showed that a few CMV-associated chains really do target CMV antigens. Altogether, about 160 TCR beta chains were recorded as cytomegalovirus-associated.

The CDR3 sequence is 14 residues long. In germline, CDR1 is MGHRA, CDR2 YSYEKL. Trimming removed 2 bases from V and 4 bases from J, with 12 bases in between. Sample: PBMCs. The sequence came from a woman aged 25 to 39 in good health and CMV-seropositive. The V and J genes are TRBV4-1 and TRBJ2-7; possibly TRBD2 for D (6 bases). The CDR3 loop reads CASSQIGSVYEQYF. The CDR3 region has the DNA TGCGCCAGCAGCCAAATCGGGAGCGTGTACGAGCAGTACTTC.